The 12 T cell receptor beta chains presented below share a single source sample, sequenced in a study of molecular identifiers for immune sequencing clone quantification. TCRdb re-analysed the PCR reads in MiXCR, keeping a single row per CDR3 protein. The repertoire holds approximately 500,000 distinct CDR3 sequences, with about a fifth as singletons. The sample consisted of naive CD8+ T cells from blood, with Jurkat cell RNA spiked in. Stated subset: FACS-sorted CD8+CD4-CCR7+CD45RA+ naive T cells. Receptor source: a human donor in good health. Some libraries in this study had Jurkat cell RNA spiked in.

This clonotype has only a few counts. The CDR3 nucleotides are TGTGCCAGCAGTTTATCGACAGGGGGAGCCTACGAGCAGTACTTC. Translated: CASSLSTGGAYEQYF. This chain connects TRBV27 to TRBJ2-7; 9 positions match TRBD1. The CDR3 extends over 15 amino acids. Trimming at V came to 0 bases and at J to 2 bases, leaving 2 bases not matched to a gene. Germline assignment: CDR1 MNHEY and CDR2 SMNVEV (reference sequence).

This clonotype showed up just a few times. The chain recombines TRBV5-1 with TRBJ1-4; 7 bases are a match to TRBD1. V trimming: 4 bases; J trimming: 5 bases; junction bases outside the gene matches: 11. Germline V gives CDR1 SGHRS, CDR2 YFSETQ. The CDR3 is made up of 16 amino acids. The CDR3 loop is CASSPFGQDGNEKLFF. The CDR3, as DNA: TGCGCCAGCAGCCCCTTTGGACAGGATGGCAATGAAAAACTGTTTTTT.

The DNA for the CDR3 is TGTGCCAGCAGTTTAGGTACAGGGAGGGCCTGGGGGTTATACGAGCAGTACTTC. The encoded protein is CASSLGTGRAWGLYEQYF. The chain carries TRBV12-3 or TRBV12-4 and TRBJ2-7; possibly TRBD2 for D (7 bases). V shed 1 base and J shed 4 bases, with 23 bases lying between them. The CDR3 is made up of 18 amino acids.

Only a few counts were recorded for this clonotype. The gene calls are TRBV4-1 and TRBJ1-1; D possibly corresponds to TRBD1 (5 bases). This CDR3 comprises 14 residues. Looked up from germline, CDR1 is MGHRA and CDR2 is YSYEKL. V lost 2 bases to trimming and J lost 1 base, with 8 bases between them. DNA for the CDR3: TGCGCCAGCAGCCAAAGGACACCGAACACTGAAGCTTTCTTT. Translating gives CASSQRTPNTEAFF.

The rearrangement joins TRBV5-6 to TRBJ1-4, with TRBD1 matching 9 bases. The CDR3 covers 19 residues. The J segment lost 0 bases and the V segment lost 0 bases, leaving 9 bases of the junction unmatched. Germline assignment: CDR1 SGHDT and CDR2 YYEEEE. The CDR3 loop reads CASSLDRWDRATTNEKLFF. As DNA, the CDR3 is TGTGCCAGCAGCTTGGATCGGTGGGACAGGGCCACAACTAATGAAAAACTGTTTTTT.

The chain couples TRBV7-4 to TRBJ2-1, with D hard to call. The germline gives CDR1 SGHVT, CDR2 SQSDAQ. There are 15 residues in the CDR3. Trimming shortened V by 1 base and J by 6 bases, and 13 bases separated the two germline ends. The CDR3 region has the DNA TGTGCCAGCAGCTTAGAATCCCTTCTGGCCAATGAGCAGTTCTTC. Amino acids: CASSLESLLANEQFF. The whole variable domain, filled in from reference TRBV7-4 and TRBJ2-1, reads GAGVSQSPRYKVAKRGRDVALRCDSISGHVTLYWYRQTLGQGSEVLTYSQSDAQRDKSGRPSGRFSAERPERSVSTLKIQRTEQGDSAVYLCASSLESLLANEQFFGPGTRLTVL.

A few counts support this clonotype. The chain employs TRBV15 and TRBJ2-7; 12 nucleotides match TRBD2. The V gene's germline CDR1 is LNHNV and CDR2 YYDKDF (reference sequence). The CDR3 sequence is 19 residues long. The trim removed 0 bases at V and 2 bases at J, leaving 11 bases unmatched. The CDR3 region is CATSRDLPSGREATYEQYF. The CDR3 DNA is TGTGCCACCAGCAGAGATCTGCCTAGCGGGAGGGAGGCCACCTACGAGCAGTACTTC.

This clonotype showed up many times. The chain joins TRBV9 to TRBJ2-3, with D unclear. Germline assignment: CDR1 SGDLS and CDR2 YYNGEE. The CDR3 covers 16 residues. V shed 0 bases and J shed 1 base, with 12 bases lying between them. The CDR3 loop reads CASSVGRRTGTDTQYF. CDR3 bases: TGTGCCAGCAGCGTAGGGCGCAGGACCGGCACAGATACGCAGTATTTT.

Remarks on this clonotype: Without the conserved terminal phenylalanine or tryptophan, this CDR3 likely stems from a read error. CDR3 in DNA: TGTGCCAGTAGTATCGGCTACGGGGAGCTGTTTCTT. Amino acid sequence: CASSIGYGELFL. The chain couples TRBV19 to TRBJ2-2; D not certain. V lost 3 bases, J lost 7 bases, and 6 bases lay in between. The CDR3 consists of 12 residues. Germline V gene sequence: CDR1 LNHDA, CDR2 SQIVND (reference sequence).

This clonotype was seen a few times. The chain uses TRBV6-1 and TRBJ2-3; TRBD2 matches at 9 bases. V lost 10 bases to trimming and J lost 3 bases; unmatched junction nucleotides: 14. Germline V CDR1 and CDR2: MNHNS, SASEGT. The CDR3 covers 16 residues. The CDR3 nucleotides are TGTGCCATCTCTCCCGGATCTAGCGGGGTTACAGATACGCAGTATTTT. Translation: CAISPGSSGVTDTQYF.

This clonotype was seen repeatedly, ten times or more. The CDR3 DNA reads as TGTGCCAGCAGCCAAGAGGAAGGGGGCCCAACTAATGAAAAACTGTTTTTT. Protein product: CASSQEEGGPTNEKLFF. The genes are TRBV3-1 and TRBJ1-4; 7 bases are a match to TRBD1. V gave up 0 bases and J gave up 0 bases; unmatched junction bases: 4. Germline V CDR1 and CDR2: LGHDT, YNNKEL (reference sequence). The CDR3 totals 17 residues.

The chain carries TRBV28 and TRBJ1-5; no clear D. CDR1 is MDHEN and CDR2 is SYDVKM in the germline V gene. Trimming pared 3 bases from V and 6 bases from J, leaving 15 bases between. The CDR3 extends over 15 amino acids. The CDR3 nucleotides read TGTGCCAGCAGTTTTGGGTTCCCGGGTCGTCAGCCCCAGCATTTT. Amino acids: CASSFGFPGRQPQHF.